This T cell receptor beta chain was observed in a study of blood T cell repertoires in COVID-19. The overall study: The United States, Italy and Spain were the sources of the acute and convalescent COVID-19 samples.

In the study's own analysis: Amplification with reference gene primers provided the estimates of nucleated cell counts. The assay was immunoSEQ multiplex PCR, and TCRdb's table has in-frame clones only and misses some. V and J calls and clone size come straight from that table; D and trimming were deduced from the DNA. The sample contains around 60,000 clones, around 86% of which appear only once. The CDR3 has 15 residues. Germline values: CDR1 MNHEY, CDR2 SVGAGI. Between the trimmed V and J ends, which lost 6 bases and 1 base, there was a span of 15 bases. The TCR originated in a woman older than 75 with active or convalescent COVID-19. The V and J genes are TRBV6-5 and TRBJ1-1; TRBD1 might be the D (5 bases). Sequencing was performed on peripheral blood. The CDR3 reads CASRRGTRGNTEAFF. CDR3 DNA sequence: TGTGCCAGCAGAAGGGGCACGAGAGGGAACACTGAAGCTTTCTTT.